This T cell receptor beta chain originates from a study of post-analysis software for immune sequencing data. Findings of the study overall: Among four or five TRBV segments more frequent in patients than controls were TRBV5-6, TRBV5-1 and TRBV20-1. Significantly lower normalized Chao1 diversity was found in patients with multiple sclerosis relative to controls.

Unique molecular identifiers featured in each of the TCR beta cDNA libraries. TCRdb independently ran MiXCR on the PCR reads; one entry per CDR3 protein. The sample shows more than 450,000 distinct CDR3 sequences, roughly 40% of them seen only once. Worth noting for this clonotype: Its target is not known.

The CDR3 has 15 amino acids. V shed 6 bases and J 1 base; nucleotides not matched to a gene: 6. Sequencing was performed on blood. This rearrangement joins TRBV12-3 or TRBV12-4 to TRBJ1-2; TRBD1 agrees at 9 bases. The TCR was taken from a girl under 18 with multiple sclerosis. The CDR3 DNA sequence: TGTGCCAGCAGAGAGACAGGGGGAGTTAACTATGGCTACACCTTC. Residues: CASRETGGVNYGYTF.